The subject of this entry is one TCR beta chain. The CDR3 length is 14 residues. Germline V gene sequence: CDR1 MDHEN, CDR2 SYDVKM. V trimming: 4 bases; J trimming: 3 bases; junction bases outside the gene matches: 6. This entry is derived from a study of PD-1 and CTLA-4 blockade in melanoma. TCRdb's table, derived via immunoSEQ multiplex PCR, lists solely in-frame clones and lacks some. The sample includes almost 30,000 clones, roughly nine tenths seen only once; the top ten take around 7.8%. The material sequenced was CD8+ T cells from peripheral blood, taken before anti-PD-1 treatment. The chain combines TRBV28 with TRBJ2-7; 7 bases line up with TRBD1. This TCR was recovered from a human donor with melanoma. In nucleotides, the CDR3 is TGTGCCAGCAGTTCCCCGACAGGGTTCTACGAGCAGTACTTC. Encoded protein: CASSSPTGFYEQYF.